A selection of T cell receptor beta chains follows, all from one sample in a study of cytomegalovirus exposure and HLA in healthy donors. The method was immunoSEQ multiplex PCR; TCRdb's version includes in-frame clones alone and lacks a portion of them. The sample has under 200,000 clones, 65% to 85% seen once. Material: PBMCs. Receptors were obtained from a woman in her 50s in good health and CMV-seropositive. Both conserved end residues are part of each CDR3. The D gene is left open where the match is weak. Clone size, where shown, is once, few, many, or a class for clones that have expanded.

D gene | clone size | J gene | V gene | CDR3 protein | CDR3 DNA
. | few | TRBJ2-3 | TRBV5-1 | CASSLTGVTDTQYF | TGCGCCAGCAGCCTGACAGGCGTTACAGATACGCAGTATTTT
. | . | TRBJ2-7 | TRBV10-3 | CAISLTDSSYEQYF | TGTGCCATCAGCCTCACCGACAGTTCCTACGAGCAGTACTTC
TRBD1 | . | TRBJ1-5 | TRBV19 | CASSLTGSNQPQHF | TGTGCCAGTAGTTTGACAGGGAGCAATCAGCCCCAGCATTTT
TRBD2 | few | TRBJ2-3 | TRBV2 | CASSEGGRAGLTDTQYF | TGTGCCAGCAGTGAGGGGGGGAGGGCGGGGTTGACAGATACGCAGTATTTT
TRBD1 | few | TRBJ2-2 | TRBV9 | CASSVGQGRRVLFF | TGTGCCAGCAGCGTGGGACAGGGAAGGAGGGTGCTGTTTTTT
. | . | TRBJ2-3 | TRBV6-5 | CASSYSGTDTQYF | TGTGCCAGCAGTTATTCCGGCACAGATACGCAGTATTTT
. | . | TRBJ1-2 | TRBV2 | CASKMYGTNEPYGYTF | TGTGCCAGCAAGATGTATGGGACAAATGAGCCCTATGGCTACACCTTC
. | . | TRBJ2-1 | TRBV29-1 | CSSGTPYNEQFF | TGCAGCTCCGGGACACCCTACAATGAGCAGTTCTTC
TRBD2 | . | TRBJ2-1 | TRBV5-1 | CASSPGLAGGYNEQFF | TGCGCCAGCAGTCCGGGACTAGCGGGGGGATACAATGAGCAGTTCTTC
. | . | TRBJ1-2 | TRBV28 | CASSLEEPTTNYGYTF | TGTGCCAGCAGCCTGGAGGAACCGACGACCAACTATGGCTACACCTTC
. | . | TRBJ1-1 | TRBV15 | CATSLGPMNTEAFF | TGTGCCACCTCTCTGGGGCCCATGAACACTGAAGCTTTCTTT
TRBD1 | . | TRBJ1-6 | TRBV6-6 | CAAGTGANSPLHF | TGTGCCGCTGGAACAGGGGCTAATTCACCCCTCCACTTT
TRBD1 | few | TRBJ2-2 | TRBV5-1 | CASSLEQGAGELFF | TGCGCCAGCAGCTTAGAACAGGGGGCCGGGGAGCTGTTTTTT
. | few | TRBJ1-1 | TRBV6-1 | CASSPTGSRTEAFF | TGTGCCAGCAGCCCGACAGGAAGCAGGACTGAAGCTTTCTTT
. | . | TRBJ1-1 | TRBV7-8 | CASSLVVSTEAFF | TGTGCCAGCAGCTTAGTGGTCAGCACTGAAGCTTTCTTT
. | . | TRBJ2-6 | TRBV2 | CASRDFAGANVLTF | TGTGCCAGCAGGGACTTCGCTGGGGCCAACGTCCTGACTTTC
. | many | TRBJ1-2 | TRBV5-6 | CASSLAGTPANYGYTF | TGTGCCAGCAGCTTGGCGGGGACACCGGCTAACTATGGCTACACCTTC
. | . | TRBJ2-3 | TRBV4-1 | CASSQDLRGLTDTQYF | TGCGCCAGCAGCCAAGATCTACGCGGGTTGACAGATACGCAGTATTTT
. | . | TRBJ1-6 | TRBV6-5 | CASSSPGQQSPLHF | TGTGCCAGCAGCTCCCCCGGACAACAATCACCCCTCCACTTT
. | . | TRBJ2-2 | TRBV5-4 | CASSLDGGGRTGELFF | TGTGCCAGCAGCTTGGATGGGGGGGGGCGCACCGGGGAGCTGTTTTTT
TRBD2 | few | TRBJ2-2 | TRBV9 | CASSVGLAGPGTGELFF | TGTGCCAGCAGCGTAGGACTAGCGGGGCCTGGGACCGGGGAGCTGTTTTTT
. | . | TRBJ2-5 | TRBV27 | CASSDRGAWETQYF | TGTGCCAGTTCCGACCGGGGGGCTTGGGAGACCCAGTACTTC
. | . | TRBJ2-5 | TRBV30 | CAWGLGETQYF | TGTGCCTGGGGACTTGGCGAGACCCAGTACTTC
. | . | TRBJ2-5 | TRBV7-9 | CASSTRQGGGETQYF | TGTGCCAGCAGCACCCGACAGGGAGGCGGAGAGACCCAGTACTTC
. | . | TRBJ1-6 | TRBV2 | CASSTQGGKDSPLHF | TGTGCCAGCAGTACCCAGGGTGGCAAGGATTCACCCCTCCACTTT